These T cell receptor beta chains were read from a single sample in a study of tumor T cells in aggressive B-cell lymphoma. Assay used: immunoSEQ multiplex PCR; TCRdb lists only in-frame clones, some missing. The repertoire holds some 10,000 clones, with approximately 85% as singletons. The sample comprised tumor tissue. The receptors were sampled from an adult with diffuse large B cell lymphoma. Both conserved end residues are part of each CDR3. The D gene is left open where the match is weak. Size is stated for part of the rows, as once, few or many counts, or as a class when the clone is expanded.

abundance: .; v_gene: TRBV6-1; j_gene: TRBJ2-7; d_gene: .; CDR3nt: TGTGCCAGCAGTGAACAGGACTTGTTTCCCTACGAGCAGTACTTC; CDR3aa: CASSEQDLFPYEQYF
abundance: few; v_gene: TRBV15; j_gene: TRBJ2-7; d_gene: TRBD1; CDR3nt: TGTGCCACCAGCAGGGGGTATGAGACAGGGGGCTACGAGCAGTACTTC; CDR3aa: CATSRGYETGGYEQYF
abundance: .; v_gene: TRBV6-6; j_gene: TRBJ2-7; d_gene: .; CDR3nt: TGTGCCAGCGGGAGCGAGCAGTACTTC; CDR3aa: CASGSEQYF
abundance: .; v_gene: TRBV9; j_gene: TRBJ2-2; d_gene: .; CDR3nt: TGTGCCAGCAGCGTAGCGGGCGGGTGGAACACCGGGGAGCTGTTTTTT; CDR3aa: CASSVAGGWNTGELFF
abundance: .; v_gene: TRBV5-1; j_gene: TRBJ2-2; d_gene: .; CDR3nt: TGCGCCAGCAGCCGGGACATATACAGGGAGCTGTTTTTT; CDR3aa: CASSRDIYRELFF
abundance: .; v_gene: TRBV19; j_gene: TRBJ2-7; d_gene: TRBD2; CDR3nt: TGTGCCAGTAGCCGTGGACTAGCCTACGAGCAGTACTTC; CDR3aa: CASSRGLAYEQYF
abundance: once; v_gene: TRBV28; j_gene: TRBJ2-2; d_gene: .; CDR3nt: TGTGCCAGCAGTTCCCCCGGCACCGGGACCGGGGAGCTGTTTTTT; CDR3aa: CASSSPGTGTGELFF
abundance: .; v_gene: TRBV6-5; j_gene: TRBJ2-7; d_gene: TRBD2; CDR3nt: TGTGCCAGCAGTTCCGACGTGGGACGGGACTATGTCGAGCAGTACTTC; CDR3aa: CASSSDVGRDYVEQYF
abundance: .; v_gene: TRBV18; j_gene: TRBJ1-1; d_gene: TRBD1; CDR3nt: TGTGCCAGCTCCCCCGGGACAGGGAACACTGAAGCTTTCTTT; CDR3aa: CASSPGTGNTEAFF
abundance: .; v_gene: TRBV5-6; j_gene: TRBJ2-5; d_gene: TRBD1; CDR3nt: TGTGCCAGCAGCTACCCGACAGGGGAGACCCAGTACTTC; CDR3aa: CASSYPTGETQYF
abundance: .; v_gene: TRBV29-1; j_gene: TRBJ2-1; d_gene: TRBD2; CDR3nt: TGCAGCGGATCGACTAGCGGGTATGAGCAGTTCTTC; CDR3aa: CSGSTSGYEQFF
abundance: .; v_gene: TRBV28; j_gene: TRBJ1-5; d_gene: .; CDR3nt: TGTGCCAGCAGTGCACCCCGGGGAGGAAGGGGAAGTCAGCCCCAGCATTTT; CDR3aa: CASSAPRGGRGSQPQHF
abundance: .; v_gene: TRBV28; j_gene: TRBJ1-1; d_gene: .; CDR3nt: TGTGCCAGCAGCTCGAAGGCGGTTAACACTGAAGCTTTCTTT; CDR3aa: CASSSKAVNTEAFF
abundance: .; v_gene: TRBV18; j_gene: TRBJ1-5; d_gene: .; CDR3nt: TGTGCCAGCTCACCCTACAGGGATCAGCCCCAGCATTTT; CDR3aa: CASSPYRDQPQHF
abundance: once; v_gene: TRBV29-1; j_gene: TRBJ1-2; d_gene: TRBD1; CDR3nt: TGCAGCGAAGAGGGACAGTCTAACCTCTATGGCTACACCTTC; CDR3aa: CSEEGQSNLYGYTF
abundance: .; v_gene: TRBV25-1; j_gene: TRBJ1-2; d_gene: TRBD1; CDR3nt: TGTGCCAGCAGTGGGGGGACAGGGCGCACATATGGCTACACCTTC; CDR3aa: CASSGGTGRTYGYTF
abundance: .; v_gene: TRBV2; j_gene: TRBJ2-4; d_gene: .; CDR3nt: TGTGCCAGCAGTGTCGACAATATAGCCAAAAACATTCAGTACTTC; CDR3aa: CASSVDNIAKNIQYF
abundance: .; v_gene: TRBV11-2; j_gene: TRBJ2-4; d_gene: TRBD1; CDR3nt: TGTGCCAGCGGGGGACAGACAAACATTCAGTACTTC; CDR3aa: CASGGQTNIQYF